Listed here are 4 T cell receptor beta chains from one sample, sequenced in a study of T-cell reconstitution after alpha-beta-depleted transplantation in children (dated by TCRdb to 2015 to 2016). The library was prepared using PCR. Sequencing was carried out with an Illumina HiSeq 2500. TCR library preparation used molecular barcoding, with unique molecular identifiers applied to normalize quantification of the TCRbeta repertoire. TCRdb reprocessing: public reads trimmed at Q25 with fastp, clones called with MiXCR, in-frame beta chains kept. Identical CDR3 proteins give one entry, which carries the most common genes and DNA. This sample lists 450,000 to 500,000 distinct CDR3 sequences; about 12% were detected once. The leading ten clones occupy roughly 5.4% of the sample. The source material was PBMCs from the stem cell graft donor, sampled from the stem cell graft. The receptors stem from a human donor who donated a stem cell graft to a child with combined immunodeficiency.

This clonotype was observed a few times. The V and J genes are TRBV12-3 or TRBV12-4 and TRBJ2-3, with 9 nucleotides matching TRBD2. This CDR3 is 15 amino acids long. V trimming: 1 base; J trimming: 5 bases; junction bases outside the gene matches: 4. CDR3 nucleotides: TGTGCCAGCAGTTTAGGCGGGAGGGGCGTAGATACGCAGTATTTT. Translating gives CASSLGGRGVDTQYF.

The CDR3 sequence: CASSPYKAYEQYF. For the CDR3, the DNA is TGTGCCAGCTCACCTTACAAAGCCTACGAGCAGTACTTC. This chain connects TRBV18 to TRBJ2-7; D call uncertain. This CDR3 has 13 residues. Trimming pared 3 bases from V and 2 bases from J, leaving 8 bases between. The germline V gene has CDR1 KGHSH and CDR2 LQKENI.

The rearrangement links TRBV20-1 to TRBJ1-1; D perhaps matches TRBD1 (5 bases). The CDR3 is made up of 13 amino acids. Trimming removed 6 bases from V and 4 bases from J, with 15 bases in between. Germline V gene lookup returns CDR1 DFQATT and CDR2 SNEGSKA (reference sequence). CDR3 nucleotide sequence: TGCAGTGCCTCCGGGACCCTCTCCACTGAAGCTTTCTTT. Its translation is CSASGTLSTEAFF.

This clonotype was recorded a few times. The rearrangement joins TRBV7-2 to TRBJ2-1; the match to TRBD2 covers 12 bases. Germline CDR1 is SGHTA and CDR2 is FQGNSA. This CDR3 is built from 16 residues. V was clipped by 4 bases and J by 7 bases; unmatched bases: 8. The CDR3 bases are TGTGCCAGCAGCTCCTTGCGGGGACTAGCGGGTAATGAGCAGTTCTTC. Translating it yields CASSSLRGLAGNEQFF. Full variable domain (remainder filled in from reference TRBV7-2 and TRBJ2-1): GAGVSQSPSNKVTEKGKDVELRCDPISGHTALYWYRQSLGQGLEFLIYFQGNSAPDKSGLPSDRFSAERTGGSVSTLTIQRTQQEDSAVYLCASSSLRGLAGNEQFFGPGTRLTVL.